Following are 14 T cell receptor beta chains from one sample sequenced in a study of blood T cell repertoires in COVID-19. Measured with immunoSEQ multiplex PCR; TCRdb has only the in-frame clones, and not every one. Of around 250,000 clones listed, over 80% are singletons. The sample was PBMCs or T cells enriched from blood (not recorded which). Receptor source: a human donor in a cohort exposed to, infected with or recovered from COVID-19 (not recorded which). The donor label of this sample is uncertain.

The V gene is TRBV21-1, the J gene TRBJ1-6; the DNA was not used to check the table's D call, TRBD1. TRBV21-1 is a recognized pseudogene. This CDR3 region has 15 residues. For the CDR3, the DNA is TGTGCCAGCAGCGCCCTGACAGGGACTAATTCACCCCTCCACTTT. The encoded protein is CASSALTGTNSPLHF.

The chain employs TRBV7-3 and TRBJ2-1; the D is unclear. V was trimmed by 6 bases and J by 9 bases, leaving 15 bases between them. The CDR3 loop spans 13 amino acids. Per germline, CDR1 SGHTA and CDR2 FQGTGA. The CDR3 coding sequence is TGTGCCAGCAGGGAACGACCGGGTGCTGAGCAGTTCTTC. It yields the protein CASRERPGAEQFF.

The chain recombines TRBV27 with TRBJ1-1; 7 bases match TRBD1. Germline V lookup: CDR1 MNHEY, CDR2 SMNVEV (reference sequence). The CDR3 covers 14 residues. The junction had 5 bases not matched to a gene; V was cut back by 4 bases and J by 3 bases. The CDR3 loop is CASSSRTGYTEAFF. CDR3 in DNA: TGTGCCAGCAGTTCCAGGACAGGATACACTGAAGCTTTCTTT.

The chain employs TRBV9 and TRBJ1-2; TRBD1 matches at 7 bases. The germline CDR1 and CDR2 sequences are SGDLS and YYNGEE. This CDR3 region has 15 residues. The junction had 11 bases not matched to a gene; V was cut back by 4 bases and J by 5 bases. In nucleotides, the CDR3 is TGTGCCAGCAGCTCGAGGGGAACAGGGGAATATGGCTACACCTTC. Translation gives CASSSRGTGEYGYTF.

The gene calls are TRBV6-2 or TRBV6-3 and TRBJ1-2; 8 nucleotides align to TRBD1. This CDR3 is 17 amino acids long. Germline V gene lookup returns CDR1 MNHEY and CDR2 SVGEGT. V trimming: 4 bases; J trimming: 3 bases; junction bases outside the gene matches: 13. The CDR3 sequence: CASSLWTGSLWDYGYTF. The CDR3 coding sequence is TGTGCCAGCAGTTTATGGACAGGGTCCCTTTGGGACTATGGCTACACCTTC.

The rearrangement joins TRBV7-9 to TRBJ2-1; D is possibly TRBD1 (5 bases). The CDR3 spans 16 residues. CDR1 and CDR2 from the germline V gene are SEHNR and FQNEAQ (reference sequence). V gave up 1 base and J gave up 0 bases, with 10 bases separating them. The CDR3 DNA reads TGTGCCAGCAGCTTAGTGGGGCGGAGCTCCTACAATGAGCAGTTCTTC. As protein: CASSLVGRSSYNEQFF. Based on the CDR3 plus reference TRBV7-9 and TRBJ2-1, the full variable domain is DTGVSQNPRHKITKRGQNVTFRCDPISEHNRLYWYRQTLGQGPEFLTYFQNEAQLEKSRLLSDRFSAERPKGSFSTLEIQRTEQGDSAMYLCASSLVGRSSYNEQFFGPGTRLTVL.

This clone was picked up one time. This chain joins TRBV7-9 and TRBJ2-5, with 7 bases aligning to TRBD1. V was clipped by 5 bases and J by 3 bases; unmatched bases: 9. The CDR3 sequence is 15 residues long. The germline V gene encodes CDR1 SEHNR and CDR2 FQNEAQ (reference sequence). The CDR3: CASSLKDRWEETQYF. The CDR3 nucleotides read TGTGCCAGCAGCCTCAAGGACAGGTGGGAAGAGACCCAGTACTTC.

This chain links TRBV5-4 with TRBJ1-2; TRBD1 aligns across 7 bases. In germline, CDR1 is SGHNT, CDR2 YYREEE (reference sequence). The V segment lost 1 base and the J segment 9 bases; nucleotides outside the gene matches: 6. The CDR3 has 13 residues. The CDR3 DNA reads TGTGCCAGCAGCTTGAGGACAGGTTTGAGCTACACCTTC. This encodes CASSLRTGLSYTF.

The rearrangement links TRBV27 to TRBJ1-2; TRBD1 agrees at 8 bases. The CDR3 totals 13 residues. J lost 4 bases, V lost 5 bases, and 3 bases had no gene match. The germline V gene has CDR1 MNHEY and CDR2 SMNVEV (reference sequence). For the CDR3, the DNA is TGTGCCAGCAGTCTCGGACAGGGCTATGGCTACACCTTC. The encoded protein is CASSLGQGYGYTF.

The chain joins TRBV19 to TRBJ2-7; 10 positions agree with TRBD1. The V gene end was trimmed by 3 bases and the J gene end by 5 bases; junction bases not matched to a gene: 7. The CDR3 extends over 15 amino acids. The V gene's germline CDR1 is LNHDA and CDR2 SQIVND (reference sequence). The CDR3 spells CASSIGMGQGNEQYF. For the CDR3, the DNA is TGTGCCAGTAGTATCGGGATGGGACAGGGGAACGAGCAGTACTTC.

The genes are TRBV27 and TRBJ1-5, with D possibly TRBD1 on 5 matching bases. Germline loops: CDR1 MNHEY, CDR2 SMNVEV (reference sequence). Trimming left V 5 bases short and J 2 bases short, with 13 bases between. CDR3 length equals 15 residues. The CDR3: CASSPNGGGNQPQHF. The CDR3 coding sequence is TGTGCCAGCAGTCCTAATGGAGGGGGCAATCAGCCCCAGCATTTT.

The gene calls are TRBV3-1 (or the pseudogene TRBV3-2) and TRBJ1-5; TRBD1 agrees at 10 bases. V dropped 1 base and J dropped 5; count of bases not matched to a gene: 11. This CDR3 contains 18 residues. Germline CDR1 LGHDT, CDR2 YNNKEL (reference sequence). CDR3 sequence reads: CASSQVTRSGTGDQPQHF. Here the CDR3 DNA reads TGTGCCAGCAGCCAAGTCACACGCTCCGGGACAGGGGATCAGCCCCAGCATTTT.

This rearrangement joins TRBV9 to TRBJ2-3; D is unclear. Germline CDR1 is SGDLS and CDR2 is YYNGEE. The CDR3 spans 13 residues. V lost 3 bases and J lost 4, with 9 bases in between. The CDR3 is CASSGIASDTQYF. CDR3 nucleotides: TGTGCCAGCAGCGGAATAGCTTCAGATACGCAGTATTTT.

The chain is built from TRBV11-2 and TRBJ1-4, with 9 nucleotides matching TRBD1. This CDR3 is built from 18 residues. The J segment lost 0 bases and the V segment lost 5 bases, leaving 10 bases of the junction unmatched. Germline V CDR1 and CDR2: SGHAT, FQNNGV. The CDR3 bases are TGTGCCAGCAGCGCAAAAACGGGACAGGGATCAACTAATGAAAAACTGTTTTTT. It is translated as CASSAKTGQGSTNEKLFF.